The source of this TCR beta chain is a study of CD8 T cells in ankylosing spondylitis. This clonotype has a count of ten or more. Its matching antigen is unknown. The ends were cut back, 6 bases at V and 2 bases at J, with 13 bases in the middle. The CDR3 is 14 residues long. Germline assignment: CDR1 SGHAT and CDR2 FQNNGV. TCRdb redid the calling of the 5' RACE reads with MiXCR, one entry per CDR3 protein. Of approximately 69,000 distinct CDR3 sequences detected, roughly 5.2% appear once; the ten largest clones hold over 2%. Findings of the study overall: The study identified a TCR beta motif of about eight highly homologous variants that appeared characteristic of ankylosing spondylitis blood. Reported data indicate significant enrichment of disease-linked clones within matched ankylosing spondylitis synovial fluid.

This receptor was taken from a male donor with ankylosing spondylitis or in good health (not recorded which). The chain is built from TRBV11-2 and TRBJ1-1; D call uncertain. The specimen was blood, either unsorted or a sorted T cell fraction (not recorded which). The CDR3 nucleotides read TGTGCCAGCAGACAAGGCTTCCGTAACACTGAAGCTTTCTTT. Amino acid sequence: CASRQGFRNTEAFF.